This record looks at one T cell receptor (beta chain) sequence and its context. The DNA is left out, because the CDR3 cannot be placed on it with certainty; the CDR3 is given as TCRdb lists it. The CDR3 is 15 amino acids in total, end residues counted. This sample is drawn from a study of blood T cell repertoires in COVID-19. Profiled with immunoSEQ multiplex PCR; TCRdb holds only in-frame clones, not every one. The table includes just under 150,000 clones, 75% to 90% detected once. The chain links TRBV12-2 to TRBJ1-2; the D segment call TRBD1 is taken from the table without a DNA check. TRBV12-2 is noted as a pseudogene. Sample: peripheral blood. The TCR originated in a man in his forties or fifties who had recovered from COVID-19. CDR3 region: CASRLVGQGNYGYTF.